The 21 T cell receptor beta chains below come from one sample, sequenced in a study of T cell clonotyping in hematopoietic cell transplantation. TCRdb keeps only in-frame clones here, not all; method: immunoSEQ multiplex PCR. The sample carries 6,000 or so clones, roughly 78% recorded once. This material consisted of peripheral blood mononuclear cells, taken 180 days after allogeneic stem cell transplant. The receptors stem from a male patient aged 70-79 years who had an allogeneic stem cell transplant from an unrelated donor, so T cells may come from the graft donor. Some clones in this sample may be carry-over from other donors' samples.

The chain has TRBV28 and TRBJ1-2; D uncertain. V was cut by 6 bases and J by 4 bases, with 6 bases left in between. The germline V gene has CDR1 MDHEN and CDR2 SYDVKM. The CDR3 has 11 amino acids. DNA for the CDR3: TGTGCCAGCAGCCTCTCCTATGGCTACACCTTC. It translates to CASSLSYGYTF.

This sequence joins TRBV18 and TRBJ2-2, with D perhaps TRBD2 (6 bases). Germline assignment: CDR1 KGHSH and CDR2 LQKENI. V lost 3 bases and J lost 0, with 11 bases in between. CDR3 length: 16 residues. CDR3 bases: TGTGCCAGCTCACCCGGGACTCAAACGAACACCGGGGAGCTGTTTTTT. Amino acids: CASSPGTQTNTGELFF.

This chain uses TRBV11-2 with TRBJ2-5; D unresolved. V was clipped by 5 bases and J by 4 bases, with 11 bases between them. The CDR3 is 13 amino acids. Germline CDR1 reads SGHAT; CDR2 reads FQNNGV. CDR3 protein: CASSPRGGETQYF. The CDR3 coding sequence is TGTGCCAGCAGCCCTCGTGGCGGAGAGACCCAGTACTTC.

This rearrangement joins TRBV7-9 to TRBJ1-2; D unclear. The germline CDR1 and CDR2 sequences are SEHNR and FQNEAQ (reference sequence). Trimming removed 0 bases at V and 3 bases at J, with 8 bases between. The CDR3 sequence is 14 residues long. CDR3: CASSLARGDYGYTF. Here the CDR3 DNA reads TGTGCCAGCAGCTTAGCGCGGGGAGACTATGGCTACACCTTC.

This rearrangement joins TRBV4-3 to TRBJ1-2, with D possibly being TRBD1 (5 bases). The CDR3 runs 16 residues. Trimming took 1 base from V and 7 from J, leaving 19 bases between them. CDR1 and CDR2 (germline): LGHNA, YSLEER. In DNA, the CDR3 is TGCGCCAGCAGCCAAGGGTCCGGGACGGACCTATCTGGCTACACCTTC. This sequence encodes CASSQGSGTDLSGYTF.

The CDR3 DNA reads as TGTGCCAGCAGCCCCAAGGGCGGGAGGCCATCCTACGAGCAGTACTTC. Amino acid sequence: CASSPKGGRPSYEQYF. The rearrangement uses TRBV7-2 and TRBJ2-7; 8 bases fit TRBD2. Germline CDR1 reads SGHTA; CDR2 reads FQGNSA. The CDR3 is 16 amino acids. After removal of 5 bases from V and 1 base from J, the junction contained 10 bases not matched to a gene.

The V gene is TRBV5-1, the J gene TRBJ2-6, with 9 bases identical to TRBD1. V trimming: 4 bases; J trimming: 8 bases; junction bases outside the gene matches: 4. Germline assignment: CDR1 SGHRS and CDR2 YFSETQ. The CDR3 has 14 residues. DNA of the CDR3: TGCGCCAGCAGCGAAGACAGGGGGACCAACGTCCTGACTTTC. Its translation is CASSEDRGTNVLTF.

The J gene is TRBJ1-5, the V gene TRBV30; maybe TRBD1 (5 bases). The CDR3 runs 15 residues. Per the germline V gene, CDR1 is GTSNPN and CDR2 is SVGIG (reference sequence). V was cut by 1 base and J by 3 bases, with 13 bases left in between. The CDR3 coding sequence is TGTGCCTGGAGTGCTGGGACTGCCTACAATCAGCCCCAGCATTTT. Translating it yields CAWSAGTAYNQPQHF.

This clone was counted once. The V gene is TRBV19, the J gene TRBJ2-7, with TRBD1 identical over 11 bases. The V segment lost 10 bases and the J segment 0 bases; nucleotides outside the gene matches: 5. Germline V CDR1 and CDR2: LNHDA, SQIVND (reference sequence). The CDR3 spans 14 residues. The CDR3 reads CATRDRGSSYEQYF. CDR3 nucleotide sequence: TGTGCCACAAGGGACAGGGGGAGCTCCTACGAGCAGTACTTC.

The rearrangement uses TRBV25-1 and TRBJ2-1; TRBD2 agrees at 12 bases. The germline V gene encodes CDR1 MGHDK and CDR2 SYGVNS. V gave up 8 bases and J gave up 4 bases; unmatched junction bases: 3. The CDR3 spans 14 residues. The CDR3 is CASSTSGRYNEQFF. The CDR3 DNA reads TGTGCCAGCTCGACTAGCGGGAGATACAATGAGCAGTTCTTC.

The chain couples TRBV28 to TRBJ2-7, with D possibly TRBD1 on 6 matching bases. Trimming pared 10 bases from V and 3 bases from J, leaving 16 bases between. The CDR3 covers 13 residues. From germline, CDR1 is MDHEN and CDR2 SYDVKM. The CDR3 protein is CATRPGQSYEQYF. The CDR3 DNA sequence: TGTGCCACCAGGCCGGGACAAAGCTACGAGCAGTACTTC.

The chain couples TRBV4-1 to TRBJ1-3; no reliable D call. There are 16 residues in the CDR3. The germline CDR1 and CDR2 sequences are MGHRA and YSYEKL. Trimming pared 0 bases from V and 4 bases from J, leaving 13 bases between. The CDR3 here is CASSQDLGLGGNTIYF. CDR3 bases: TGCGCCAGCAGCCAAGATCTGGGCCTTGGAGGAAACACCATATATTTT.

The V gene is TRBV29-1, the J gene TRBJ2-7, with 7 bases lining up with TRBD1. The CDR3 covers 14 residues. The germline CDR1 and CDR2 sequences are SQVTM and ANQGSEA. Trimming cost V 6 bases and J 2 bases; bases outside gene matches: 10. In DNA form, the CDR3 reads TGCAGCGTCAAAACCGGGACAGCCGCCTACGAGCAGTACTTC. It translates to CSVKTGTAAYEQYF.

The chain combines TRBV5-1 with TRBJ2-7, with D uncertain. The CDR3 is 11 residues long. Germline loops: CDR1 SGHRS, CDR2 YFSETQ. The V end was cut by 0 bases, the J end by 4 bases, with 2 bases between. CDR3 in amino acids: CASSLEYEQYF. In DNA, the CDR3 is TGCGCCAGCAGCTTGGAGTACGAGCAGTACTTC.

This chain joins TRBV5-1 and TRBJ2-1; D ambiguous. Trimming removed 5 bases at V and 5 bases at J, with 11 bases between. CDR1 and CDR2 (germline): SGHRS, YFSETQ. The CDR3 runs 13 residues. The CDR3 DNA reads as TGCGCCAGCAGGCAACGTTCTAACAATGAGCAGTTCTTC. The encoded protein is CASRQRSNNEQFF.

The chain is built from TRBV7-9 and TRBJ1-4; TRBD1 matches 11 bases. V lost 3 bases and J lost 7; bases outside the gene matches: 4. Looked up from germline, CDR1 is SEHNR and CDR2 is FQNEAQ (reference sequence). This CDR3 spans 15 amino acids. The CDR3 bases are TGTGCCAGCAGCTTGGGACAGGGGGAGGGTGAAAAACTGTTTTTT. Amino acids: CASSLGQGEGEKLFF. Looking up the rest from reference TRBV7-9 and TRBJ1-4 gives the full variable domain: DTGVSQNPRHKITKRGQNVTFRCDPISEHNRLYWYRQTLGQGPEFLTYFQNEAQLEKSRLLSDRFSAERPKGSFSTLEIQRTEQGDSAMYLCASSLGQGEGEKLFFGSGTQLSVL.

The rearrangement joins TRBV29-1 to TRBJ2-2; 7 bases map to TRBD1. Germline CDR1 SQVTM, CDR2 ANQGSEA. With 6 bases clipped from V and 3 bases from J, the junction kept 4 bases outside the gene matches. The CDR3 totals 13 residues. CDR3 DNA sequence: TGCAGCGTGGGGGACAGAGACACCGGGGAGCTGTTTTTT. This sequence encodes CSVGDRDTGELFF.

This clone was found once. This chain uses TRBV7-2 with TRBJ2-3; 11 bases fit TRBD1. Germline lookup yields CDR1 SGHTA and CDR2 FQGNSA. V lost 8 bases and J lost 2; bases outside the gene matches: 6. CDR3 length: 15 amino acids. CDR3 region: CASRTGGLFTDTQYF. CDR3 nucleotide sequence: TGTGCCAGCCGGACAGGGGGCCTTTTCACAGATACGCAGTATTTT.

This clone showed up just once. The genes are TRBV27 and TRBJ2-7; TRBD2 matches 13 bases. Germline CDR1 is MNHEY and CDR2 is SMNVEV (reference sequence). The CDR3 totals 17 residues. J was trimmed by 3 bases and V by 4 bases; bases with no gene match: 9. CDR3 sequence: CASSSRGTSGKRYEQYF. The CDR3 DNA follows: TGTGCCAGCAGTTCGAGAGGGACTAGCGGGAAACGCTACGAGCAGTACTTC.

The chain uses TRBV7-9 and TRBJ1-3, with TRBD1 matching over 9 bases. The CDR3 extends over 14 amino acids. The V segment lost 6 bases and the J segment 4 bases; nucleotides outside the gene matches: 4. Germline V gene data show CDR1 as SEHNR and CDR2 as FQNEAQ (reference sequence). CDR3 nucleotide sequence: TGTGCCAGCAGGGGGACAGGGTTCGGAAACACCATATATTTT. Translation gives CASRGTGFGNTIYF.

Only a few counts were recorded for this clone. The chain combines TRBV10-3 with TRBJ2-2; 11 bases are shared with TRBD2. The V and J ends lost 8 bases and 0 bases, in that order; junction bases with no gene match: 2. The CDR3 has 15 amino acids. CDR1 ENHRY and CDR2 SYGVKD come from the germline V gene. CDR3 sequence: CAILTSGANTGELFF. The CDR3 DNA follows: TGTGCCATCCTGACTAGCGGGGCGAACACCGGGGAGCTGTTTTTT.